The rows below give T cell receptor beta chains drawn from one sample of a study of molecular identifiers for immune sequencing clone quantification. A single record per CDR3 protein comes from TCRdb applying MiXCR to the PCR reads. The repertoire has 85,000 to 120,000 distinct CDR3 sequences, under 40% of them found once; the top ten carry 9% to 10%. Material for sequencing was naive CD8+ T cells from blood, with Jurkat cell RNA spiked in. These receptor sequences come from a human donor in good health. Some libraries in this study had Jurkat cell RNA spiked in. Each CDR3 is given with its conserved first and last residue. The D gene is left open where the match is weak. Not all rows give a size; the values are once, few, many and, for expanded clones, a class.

CDR3aa,CDR3nt,j_gene,abundance,d_gene,v_gene
CASSFLEAGRQETQYF,TGTGCCAGCAGTTTCCTAGAAGCGGGAAGGCAAGAGACCCAGTACTTC,TRBJ2-5,few,TRBD2,TRBV28
CASSMSGSLAGTVYF,TGTGCCAGCAGTATGTCCGGCAGCCTTGCGGGCACCGTATATTTT,TRBJ1-3,NA,NA,TRBV27
CASTEETQYF,TGTGCCAGCACTGAAGAGACCCAGTACTTC,TRBJ2-5,few,NA,TRBV27
CSAREGAGWDNQPQHF,TGCAGTGCTAGAGAAGGGGCAGGGTGGGACAATCAGCCCCAGCATTTT,TRBJ1-5,NA,NA,TRBV20-1
CASSRSHGTAYGYTF,TGTGCCAGCAGCCGTTCCCACGGGACAGCTTATGGCTACACCTTC,TRBJ1-2,NA,TRBD1,TRBV27
CASSHRRESYEQYF,TGTGCCAGCAGCCATCGGCGGGAATCCTACGAGCAGTACTTC,TRBJ2-7,NA,NA,TRBV7-9
CSANIELNYGYTF,TGCAGTGCTAATATAGAGCTAAACTATGGCTACACCTTC,TRBJ1-2,few,NA,TRBV20-1
CSALGGAGELFF,TGCAGTGCCCTCGGGGGAGCCGGGGAGCTGTTTTTT,TRBJ2-2,NA,NA,TRBV20-1
CASSDRTGSDTQYF,TGTGCCAGCAGCGATAGGACAGGGTCAGATACGCAGTATTTT,TRBJ2-3,few,TRBD1,TRBV9
CASSWGVRDTDTQYF,TGTGCCAGCAGCTGGGGAGTTCGGGACACAGATACGCAGTATTTT,TRBJ2-3,few,NA,TRBV7-2
CASMRRDVSGNTIYF,TGTGCCAGCATGCGGCGGGACGTCTCTGGAAACACCATATATTTT,TRBJ1-3,few,NA,TRBV6-2/TRBV6-3
CASSLNQPLQF,TGTGCCAGCAGTTTGAATCAGCCCCTGCAATTT,TRBJ1-5,once,NA,TRBV28
CASSYGETGELFF,TGTGCCAGTAGTTACGGGGAAACCGGGGAGCTGTTTTTT,TRBJ2-2,NA,NA,TRBV6-5
CASSRDLAETPHEQYF,TGCGCCAGCAGCCGAGATCTAGCGGAGACCCCCCACGAGCAGTACTTC,TRBJ2-7,NA,TRBD2,TRBV4-3
CASSPRASGLPSYERYF,TGTGCCAGCAGCCCCAGGGCTAGCGGGCTGCCCTCCTACGAGCGGTACTTC,TRBJ2-7,NA,TRBD2,TRBV7-9
CATSDPTGKVPYEQYF,TGTGCCACCAGTGACCCTACAGGGAAAGTCCCCTACGAGCAGTACTTC,TRBJ2-7,NA,NA,TRBV24-1
CASRALLVVTETQYF,TGTGCCAGCAGGGCCCTTTTAGTAGTCACGGAGACCCAGTACTTC,TRBJ2-5,NA,NA,TRBV28
CASSPGASSYEQHF,TGTGCCAGCAGTCCGGGAGCCAGCTCCTACGAGCAGCACTTC,TRBJ2-7,NA,NA,TRBV27
CASSVEGIEQYF,TGTGCCAGCAGCGTAGAGGGCATCGAGCAGTACTTC,TRBJ2-7,NA,NA,TRBV9
CSVEDVGMNLGVGGDTQYF,TGCAGCGTTGAAGATGTGGGGATGAATTTGGGAGTTGGTGGAGATACGCAGTATTTT,TRBJ2-3,many,NA,TRBV29-1
CASSQAKNYGYTF,TGCGCCAGCAGCCAAGCAAAGAACTATGGCTACACCTTC,TRBJ1-2,NA,NA,TRBV4-1
CATNVNYGYTF,TGTGCCACCAACGTTAACTATGGCTACACCTTC,TRBJ1-2,few,NA,TRBV19
CASSWTRSNSPLHF,TGTGCCAGCAGTTGGACCAGGAGTAATTCACCCCTCCACTTT,TRBJ1-6,few,NA,TRBV6-2/TRBV6-3
CASSLQLAGGAHEQYF,TGTGCCAGCAGCCTACAACTAGCGGGAGGGGCCCACGAGCAGTACTTC,TRBJ2-7,few,TRBD2,TRBV9
CASSEGSDTQYF,TGTGCCAGTAGTGAGGGGTCAGATACGCAGTATTTT,TRBJ2-3,few,NA,TRBV19
CSARDPGALSYEQYF,TGCAGTGCTAGAGATCCGGGAGCCCTATCCTACGAGCAGTACTTC,TRBJ2-7,NA,NA,TRBV20-1
CASSQVEGGLHEQYF,TGCGCCAGCAGCCAAGTGGAAGGGGGACTCCACGAGCAGTACTTC,TRBJ2-7,few,NA,TRBV4-1
CASSQGRAYEQYF,TGCGCCAGCAGCCAAGGCCGGGCCTACGAGCAGTACTTC,TRBJ2-7,few,NA,TRBV4-1
CASTEPQETQYF,TGTGCCAGTACCGAGCCCCAAGAGACCCAGTACTTC,TRBJ2-5,few,NA,TRBV6-6
CATSDRARTDTQYF,TGTGCCACCTCTGACAGGGCCCGCACAGATACGCAGTATTTT,TRBJ2-3,many,TRBD1,TRBV15
CASSFLAPNTGELFF,TGTGCCAGCAGTTTTCTAGCGCCGAACACCGGGGAGCTGTTTTTT,TRBJ2-2,NA,NA,TRBV12-3/TRBV12-4
CASSRDRGYEQFF,TGTGCCTCCAGCAGAGACAGGGGTTACGAGCAGTTCTTC,TRBJ2-1,NA,TRBD1,TRBV15
CASSYSKGKGNQPQHF,TGTGCCAGCAGTTACTCGAAGGGAAAAGGGAATCAGCCCCAGCATTTT,TRBJ1-5,NA,NA,TRBV6-2/TRBV6-3
CASSLEGALGLDTQYF,TGCGCCAGCAGCTTGGAGGGGGCGCTGGGGTTGGATACGCAGTATTTT,TRBJ2-3,NA,TRBD1,TRBV5-1
CASSHFQEVNIQYF,TGTGCCAGCAGCCATTTTCAGGAGGTCAACATTCAGTACTTC,TRBJ2-4,many,NA,TRBV14
CASSLGPSEQYF,TGTGCCAGCAGCTTAGGTCCATCCGAGCAGTACTTC,TRBJ2-7,many,NA,TRBV7-9
CASTNRVGNTEAFF,TGCGCCAGCACAAACAGGGTGGGGAACACTGAAGCTTTCTTT,TRBJ1-1,NA,NA,TRBV4-3
CSVSYAGGSSYNEQFF,TGCAGCGTCAGCTACGCCGGGGGTAGCTCCTACAATGAGCAGTTCTTC,TRBJ2-1,few,NA,TRBV29-1
CASSLPPPRQFTANTGELFF,TGTGCCAGCAGCCTTCCCCCGCCCCGACAGTTTACCGCGAACACCGGGGAGCTGTTTTTT,TRBJ2-2,many,NA,TRBV28
CASSPGNVAYEQYF,TGTGCCAGCTCACCTGGGAATGTTGCCTACGAGCAGTACTTC,TRBJ2-7,NA,NA,TRBV18